This T cell receptor (beta chain) was found in a study of cytomegalovirus exposure and HLA in healthy donors (dated by TCRdb to about 2017). With respect to the entire study: According to an earlier analysis of around 600 of the donors, some 180 million T cells yielded 120 million or so unique TCR beta sequences and about 300 Gb of sequence data. Because of strong linkage in the cohort, roughly five DR-DQ haplotypes were treated as single units for association and clustering. An early release covering roughly 580 HLA-typed donors comprised around 300 gigabases of sequencing data and around 80 million unique TCR sequences. A later analysis re-analyzed previously published TCR beta repertoires from approximately 700 donors and added high-resolution HLA genotyping to study TCR occurrence patterns. The study profiled the T cell repertoires of more than 500 subjects by immunosequencing and related them to cytomegalovirus serostatus. Of the roughly 400 genotyped donors, less than 85% were placed in the genetic ancestry cluster associated with self-reported Caucasian donors. High-throughput TCR immunosequencing, statistical association of individual TCRs with disease status, and machine learning were combined to predict cytomegalovirus infection status. Besides the first cohort of roughly 700 subjects, a separate validation cohort made up of 90 to 150 different subjects was used. Both class I and class II loci were covered by HLA typing, at four-digit resolution. An earlier analysis of 587 of the donors used high-throughput TCR beta sequencing to judge whether each TCR beta V gene segment behaved as functional or pseudogenic. All discovery cohort repertoires had been generated on a single sequencing platform. The aim of the study was to test whether cataloging public T cell receptors could identify signatures of past pathogen exposure. Among around 400 genotyped donors of the cohort, an average of around 250,000 unique TCR beta nucleotide sequences was sequenced per donor, of which roughly 17% were non-productive. Alongside the repertoire data, information on donor age, sex, ethnicity and CMV serostatus was compiled. The later analysis used no new phenotypic data to find candidate immune exposures, relying instead on TCR beta sequences and their occurrence across donors. The number of donors typed differed by locus, with roughly 629-640 for A, B, C, DRB1 and DQB1, 522 for DQA1, 606 for DPA1, and roughly 450 for DPB1. Genome-wide SNP genotypes for about three fifths of the roughly 670 donors were used in a later genetic analysis, which treated that subset as a discovery cohort. Study-wide findings and limitations: According to a later analysis, TCR association rates differed among HLA loci, with DRB1 alleles showing the most associated TCRs and HLA-C alleles showing the fewest. Cytomegalovirus status was reported to be diagnosed by the classifier with high specificity and sensitivity in both the original and validation cohorts. The presence/absence analyses assumed that sequencing depth was roughly uniform across donors, and that assumption may not be true. The authors suggested that the approach could potentially be extended to other disease states and immunological phenotypes. A later analysis associated around 16,000 TCR beta sequences with specific HLA alleles at a false discovery rate of 0.05. A further reported finding was that TCR beta sequences accurately predicted the HLA-A and HLA-B alleles for most subjects in the first cohort. A later analysis reported that several top co-occurrence clusters appeared linked to parvovirus B19, influenza, CMV and Epstein-Barr virus. This cohort had only TCR beta chains sequenced, and the lack of alpha or paired-chain data limited which features could be detected. Compared with equally common non-associated chains, HLA-associated TCR beta chains in a later analysis were more clonally expanded and had lower generation probabilities. Most TCR sequences were seen in very few donors, while some public TCRs were found in many individuals. A few of the identified cytomegalovirus-associated TCR beta chains were confirmed in vitro to be specific for cytomegalovirus antigens. Linkage disequilibrium might explain the correlated functional status among segregating V segments, but an unknown experimental factor could not be excluded. A later analysis found that most CMV-associated TCR beta chains appeared HLA-restricted, with HLA associations seemingly driven largely by CMV exposure. Assigning TCR associations to individual alleles was difficult when HLA alleles, especially DR and DQ, strongly co-occurred. In an earlier analysis of roughly 500 of the donors, most TCR beta V segments appeared in productive rearrangements about 87% or about 30% of the time, broadly matching IMGT annotations. A cluster of highly shared sequence variants was judged likely to represent a technical artifact of the sequencing pipeline. In the study, around 150 TCR beta chains were listed as associated with cytomegalovirus. Because counts were too low, roughly 17 rarely observed V segments, including chromosome 9 orphons, were left out of the earlier analysis of 587 of the donors. Some IMGT-functional V segments, including TRBV6-2 and TRBV6-3, could not be told apart with the 87-base-pair reads, so those segments were excluded. According to a later genetic analysis, donors in an Asian-associated ancestry cluster had fewer N-insertions in productive TCRs than the approximately 630-donor mean. HLA typing was unavailable for some donors at each locus, so association tests used only the typed subset. In a later genetic analysis, a missense DCLRE1C variant was associated with V-gene and J-gene trimming of TCR beta chains, and the association was replicated in an independent cohort. Immune exposure information for the cohort was limited to CMV serostatus.

The cohort was made up of about 610 healthy bone marrow donors. Cohort members were all nominally healthy when sampled, although unrecorded immune exposures were likely present. The donor was CMV seronegative and was included in the group of under 450 seronegative cohort members. Every donor gave a peripheral blood sample, and the peripheral blood mononuclear cells from that sample were used for TCR beta sequencing. The Qiagen DNeasy Blood Extraction Kit was used to extract genomic DNA from the blood cell samples. From the cysteine up to the phenylalanine, the CDR3 has a length of 13 residues. CDR3 DNA is the only sequence kept; it has 39 bases, read in frame from the first base. The germline V gene (reference sequence) gives CDR1 as MNHNY and CDR2 as SVGAGI. Trimming removed 8 bases from V and 5 bases from J; the gene matches leave 7 bases unexplained. A note on this clone: There is no known antigen for this receptor. No per-base quality is available; no much larger clone lies one base away.

Library prep was done by the immunoSEQ multiplex PCR assay. The multiplex PCR relied on a mix of 60 forward primers for TCR Vbeta segments and 13 reverse primers for TCR Jbeta segments. A multiplex PCR assay on genomic DNA amplified the CDR3 region of rearranged TCR beta genes. The amplified TCR beta libraries were sequenced on the Illumina HiSeq System as 87-base-pair reads. In the paper's pipeline: In a later analysis, tens of millions of unique TCR beta chains were counted across the approximately 620 repertoires, and around 11 million of these chains were shared by at least two donors. To remove PCR and sequencing errors, raw reads were error-corrected and collapsed into unique sequences using a nearest-neighbor algorithm that merged closely related sequences. CDR3 sequences were aligned to IMGT reference sequences to assign V, D and J gene segments. For a sequence to be retained, at least a six-nucleotide match to both a V gene segment and a J gene segment was required. A rearrangement was called productive if the CDR3 had no stop codons and remained in frame with V and J, and every other rearrangement was called non-productive. CDR3 was defined by IMGT convention, running from the second conserved V-encoded cysteine to the conserved J-encoded phenylalanine. In an earlier analysis of more than 550 of the donors, sequences lacking an unambiguous match to a single V gene segment were excluded. An earlier analysis of fewer than 650 of the donors classified V segments as functional when productive rearrangements were above 56.7% and as segregating when the standard deviation between donors was above 5%. A statistical classification framework was built for diagnosing cytomegalovirus status from the catalog of TCR beta chain sequences. In a later analysis, V and J genes were assigned by comparing TCR nucleotide sequences against IMGT/GENE-DB human TR gene sequences. A later analysis assigned CDR3 sequences and most-parsimonious VDJ recombination scenarios with the TCRdist pipeline. In a later analysis, each TCR beta chain was defined by its CDR3 amino acid sequence together with its V-gene family, and reads without a unique V-gene family were excluded. As a way to deal with suspected cross-contamination and a sequencing artifact, a later analysis dropped 450 to 600 nucleotide sequences that were highly shared and had low generation probability. In a later analysis, a clonal expansion index was calculated for each public chain from normalized within-repertoire ranks of inferred template counts. In a later analysis, generation probabilities were computed using a VDJ recombination model fitted to out-of-frame rearrangements, and the results were checked against IGoR. Hypergeometric tests were used in a later analysis to score TCR-TCR, TCR-HLA and TCR-CMV co-occurrence, with a repertoire-size bias correction applied to the TCR pairs. In a later analysis, false discovery rates were estimated by permuting HLA or CMV assignments 20 times. A later analysis grouped co-occurring TCRs with DBSCAN, adding TCRdist sequence similarity when clustering within HLA-allele-positive subsets. Co-occurrence clustering excluded repertoires with fewer than 30,000 or more than 120,000 public chains, plus five with anomalous nucleotide sharing. The table comes from immuneACCESS by way of TCRdb, which keeps in-frame sequences with V and J called. Part of the clones is missing from these tables; in studies checked, under half for an unresolved V gene and the rest for unknown reasons. That table is the source of V, J and clone size, and D and trimming were worked out from the DNA. In this sample the table shows 180,000 or so clones, just under 80% of which occur a single time. Approximately 2.1% of the sample rests with the top ten.

The chain joins TRBV6-6 to TRBJ1-2; 8 central nucleotides agree with TRBD1. The sequence was collected from a woman aged 25 to 39 in good health and CMV-seronegative. The sequenced sample was PBMCs. CDR3 sequence: CASDRGNLYGYTF. The nucleotide sequence is TGTGCCAGCGACAGGGGTAACCTATATGGCTACACCTTC.